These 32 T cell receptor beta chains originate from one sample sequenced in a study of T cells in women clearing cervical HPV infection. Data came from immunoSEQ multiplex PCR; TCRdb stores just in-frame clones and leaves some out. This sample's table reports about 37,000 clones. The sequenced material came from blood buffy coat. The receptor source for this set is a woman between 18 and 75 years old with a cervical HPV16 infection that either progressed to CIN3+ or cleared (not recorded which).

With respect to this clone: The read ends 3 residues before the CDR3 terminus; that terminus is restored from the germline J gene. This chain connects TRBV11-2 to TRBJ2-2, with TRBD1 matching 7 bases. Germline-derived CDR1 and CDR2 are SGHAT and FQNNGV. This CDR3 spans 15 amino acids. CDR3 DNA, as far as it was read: TGTGCCAGCAGCTTATCCCACAGGGGCATAGAAAAG. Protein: CASSLSHRGIEK. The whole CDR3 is CASSLSHRGIEKLFF.

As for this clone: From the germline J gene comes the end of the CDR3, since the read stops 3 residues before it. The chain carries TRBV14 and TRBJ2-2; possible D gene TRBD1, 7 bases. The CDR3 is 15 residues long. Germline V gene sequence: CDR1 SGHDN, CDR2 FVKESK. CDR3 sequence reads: CASSYNRGGTEKLFF. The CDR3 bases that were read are TGTGCCAGCAGTTATAACAGGGGAGGAACGGAAAAG.

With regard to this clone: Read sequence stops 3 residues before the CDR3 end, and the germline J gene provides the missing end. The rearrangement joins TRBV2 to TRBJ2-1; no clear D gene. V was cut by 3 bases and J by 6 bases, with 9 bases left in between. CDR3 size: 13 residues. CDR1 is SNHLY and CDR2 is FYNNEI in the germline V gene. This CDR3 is CASSDFSGNEQFF. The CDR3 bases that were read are TGTGCCAGCAGTGATTTTTCGGGCAATGAG.

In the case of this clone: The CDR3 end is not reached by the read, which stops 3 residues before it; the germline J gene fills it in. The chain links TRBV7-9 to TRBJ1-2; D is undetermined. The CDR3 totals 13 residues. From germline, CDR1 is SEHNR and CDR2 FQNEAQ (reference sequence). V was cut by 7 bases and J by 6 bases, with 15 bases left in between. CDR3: CASTQQIGDGYTF. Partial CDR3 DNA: TGTGCCAGCACCCAACAGATCGGGGATGGC.

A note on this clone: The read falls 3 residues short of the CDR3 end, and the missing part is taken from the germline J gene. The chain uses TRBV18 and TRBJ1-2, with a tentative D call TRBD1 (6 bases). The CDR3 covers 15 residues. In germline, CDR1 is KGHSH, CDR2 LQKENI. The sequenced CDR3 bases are TGTGCCAGCTCACCAGCCAGCGGGGGCTCCTACGAC. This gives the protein CASSPASGGSYD. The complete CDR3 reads CASSPASGGSYDYTF.

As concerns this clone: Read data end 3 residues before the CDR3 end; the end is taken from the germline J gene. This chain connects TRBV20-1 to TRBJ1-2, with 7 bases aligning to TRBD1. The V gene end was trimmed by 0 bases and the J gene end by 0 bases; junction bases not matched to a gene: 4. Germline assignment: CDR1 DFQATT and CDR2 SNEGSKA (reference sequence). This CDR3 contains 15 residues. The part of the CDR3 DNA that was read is TGCAGTGCTAGAGAAAGGGACAGCGCTAACTATGGC. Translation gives CSARERDSANYG. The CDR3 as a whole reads CSARERDSANYGYTF.

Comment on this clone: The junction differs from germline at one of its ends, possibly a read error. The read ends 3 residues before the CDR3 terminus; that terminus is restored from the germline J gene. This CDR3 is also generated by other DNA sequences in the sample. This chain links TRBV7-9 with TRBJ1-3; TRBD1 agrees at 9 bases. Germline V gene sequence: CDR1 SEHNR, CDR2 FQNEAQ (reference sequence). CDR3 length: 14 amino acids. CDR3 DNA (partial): TGTGCCATCCGACAGGGGGGGGCCGGAAACACA. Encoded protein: CAIRQGGAGNT. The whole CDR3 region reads CAIRQGGAGNTIYF. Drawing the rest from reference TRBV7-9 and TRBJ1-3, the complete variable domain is DTGVSQNPRHKITKRGQNVTFRCDPISEHNRLYWYRQTLGQGPEFLTYFQNEAQLEKSRLLSDRFSAERPKGSFSTLEIQRTEQGDSAMYLCAIRQGGAGNTIYFGEGSWLTVV.

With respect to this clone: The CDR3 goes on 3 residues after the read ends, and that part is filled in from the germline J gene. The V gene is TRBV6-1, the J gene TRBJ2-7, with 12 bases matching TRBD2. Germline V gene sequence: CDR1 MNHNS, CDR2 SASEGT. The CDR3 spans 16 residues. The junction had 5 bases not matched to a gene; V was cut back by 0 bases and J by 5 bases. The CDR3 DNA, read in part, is TGTGCCAGCAGTGAAGCAGGGACTAGCGGGCCCGACGAG. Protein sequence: CASSEAGTSGPDE. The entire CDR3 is CASSEAGTSGPDEQYF.

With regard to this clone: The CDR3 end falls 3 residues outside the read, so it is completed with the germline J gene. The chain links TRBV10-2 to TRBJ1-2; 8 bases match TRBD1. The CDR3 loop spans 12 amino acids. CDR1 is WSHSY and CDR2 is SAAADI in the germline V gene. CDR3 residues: CASSVTGEGYTF. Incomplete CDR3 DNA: TGCGCCAGCAGTGTGACAGGGGAGGGC.

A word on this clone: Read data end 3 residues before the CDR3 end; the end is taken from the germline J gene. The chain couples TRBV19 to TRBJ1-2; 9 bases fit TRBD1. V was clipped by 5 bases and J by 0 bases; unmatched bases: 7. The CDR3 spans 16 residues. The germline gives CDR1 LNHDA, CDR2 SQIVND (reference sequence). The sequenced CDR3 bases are TGTGCCAGTAGTGCGGACAGGGGTACAGCTAACTATGGC. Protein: CASSADRGTANYG. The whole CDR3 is CASSADRGTANYGYTF.

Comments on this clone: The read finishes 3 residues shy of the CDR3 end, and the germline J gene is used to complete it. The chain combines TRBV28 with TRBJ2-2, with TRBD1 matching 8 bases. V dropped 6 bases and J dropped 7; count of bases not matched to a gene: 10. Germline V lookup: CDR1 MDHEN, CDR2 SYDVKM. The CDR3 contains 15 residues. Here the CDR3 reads CASRPHGQGHGELFF. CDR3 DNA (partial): TGTGCCAGCAGACCCCACGGACAGGGACACGGGGAG.

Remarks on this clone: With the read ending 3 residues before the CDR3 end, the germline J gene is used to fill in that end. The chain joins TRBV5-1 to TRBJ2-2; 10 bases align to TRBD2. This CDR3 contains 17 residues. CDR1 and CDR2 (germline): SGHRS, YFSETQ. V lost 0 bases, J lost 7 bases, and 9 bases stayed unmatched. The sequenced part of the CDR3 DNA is TGCGCCAGCAGCTTGGAAGTCGCTAGCGGGGGCGGCGGGGAG. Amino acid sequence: CASSLEVASGGGGE. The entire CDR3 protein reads CASSLEVASGGGGELFF.

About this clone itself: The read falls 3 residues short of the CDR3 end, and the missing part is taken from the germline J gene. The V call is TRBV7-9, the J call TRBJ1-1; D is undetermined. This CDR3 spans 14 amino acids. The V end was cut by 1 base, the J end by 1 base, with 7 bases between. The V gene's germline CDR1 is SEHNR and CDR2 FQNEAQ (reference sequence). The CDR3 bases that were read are TGTGCCAGCAGCTTAGAGGTGGCGAACACTGAA. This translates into CASSLEVANTE. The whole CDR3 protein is CASSLEVANTEAFF.

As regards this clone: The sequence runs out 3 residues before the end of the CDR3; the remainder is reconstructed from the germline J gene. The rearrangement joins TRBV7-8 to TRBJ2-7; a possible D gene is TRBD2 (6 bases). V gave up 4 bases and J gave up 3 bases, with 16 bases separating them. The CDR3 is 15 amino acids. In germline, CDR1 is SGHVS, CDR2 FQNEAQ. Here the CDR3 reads CASSWTGTGGYEQYF. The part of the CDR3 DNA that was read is TGTGCCAGCAGCTGGACCGGGACTGGGGGCTACGAG. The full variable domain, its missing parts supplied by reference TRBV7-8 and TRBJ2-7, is GAGVSQSPRYKVAKRGQDVALRCDPISGHVSLFWYQQALGQGPEFLTYFQNEAQLDKSGLPSDRFFAERPEGSVSTLKIQRTQQEDSAVYLCASSWTGTGGYEQYFGPGTRLTVT.

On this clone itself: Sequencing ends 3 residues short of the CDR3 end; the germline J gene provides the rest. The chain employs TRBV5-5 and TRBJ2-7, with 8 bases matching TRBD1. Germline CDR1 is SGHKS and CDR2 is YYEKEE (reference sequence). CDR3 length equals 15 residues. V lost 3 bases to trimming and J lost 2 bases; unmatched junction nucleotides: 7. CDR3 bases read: TGTGCCAGCAGCTCCAAAGTGACAGGGGCCTACGAG. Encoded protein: CASSSKVTGAYE. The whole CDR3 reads CASSSKVTGAYEQYF.

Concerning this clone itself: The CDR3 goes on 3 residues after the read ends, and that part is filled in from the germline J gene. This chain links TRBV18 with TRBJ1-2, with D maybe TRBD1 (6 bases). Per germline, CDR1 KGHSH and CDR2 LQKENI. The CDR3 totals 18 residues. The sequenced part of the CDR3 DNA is TGTGCCAGCTCATCCACTAGCGGGGGGCTCACCAGTTACAATGAC. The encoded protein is CASSSTSGGLTSYND. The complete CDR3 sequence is CASSSTSGGLTSYNDYTF.

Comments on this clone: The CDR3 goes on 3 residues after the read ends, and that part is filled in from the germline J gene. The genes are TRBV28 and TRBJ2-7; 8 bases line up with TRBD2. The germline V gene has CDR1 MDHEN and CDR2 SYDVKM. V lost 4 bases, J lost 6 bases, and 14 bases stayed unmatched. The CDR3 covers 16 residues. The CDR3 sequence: CASSSGLAPRAIEQYF. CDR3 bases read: TGTGCCAGCAGTTCAGGACTAGCTCCCAGAGCTATCGAG. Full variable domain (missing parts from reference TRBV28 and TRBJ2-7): DVKVTQSSRYLVKRTGEKVFLECVQDMDHENMFWYRQDPGLGLRLIYFSYDVKMKEKGDIPEGYSVSREKKERFSLILESASTNQTSMYLCASSSGLAPRAIEQYFGPGTRLTVT.

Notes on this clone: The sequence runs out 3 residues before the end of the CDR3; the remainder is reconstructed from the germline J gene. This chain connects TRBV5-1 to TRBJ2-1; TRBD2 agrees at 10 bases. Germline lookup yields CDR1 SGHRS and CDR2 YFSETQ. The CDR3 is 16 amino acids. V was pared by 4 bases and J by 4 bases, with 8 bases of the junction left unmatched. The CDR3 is CASSLQAGGPYNEQFF. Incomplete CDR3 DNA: TGCGCCAGCAGCCTGCAAGCGGGGGGGCCTTACAATGAG.

The covered CDR3 bases are TGTGCCAGCAAGGGCAGGGATCTTTCCAATTCACCG. Protein: CASKGRDLSNSP. The whole CDR3 sequence reads CASKGRDLSNSPLFF. The chain uses TRBV2 and TRBJ2-2, with D tentatively TRBD1 (5 bases). The sequence runs out 3 residues before the end of the CDR3; the remainder is reconstructed from the germline J gene. Germline V gene sequence: CDR1 SNHLY, CDR2 FYNNEI. This CDR3 contains 15 residues.

The covered CDR3 bases are TGTGCCAGCAGTGTACAGCCGAATTCACCC. Translation: CASSVQPNSP. The complete CDR3 sequence is CASSVQPNSPLHF. The J gene is TRBJ1-6, the V gene TRBV6-4; D not resolved. The CDR3 end lies 3 residues beyond the end of the read and is filled in from the germline J gene. This CDR3 spans 13 amino acids. The V gene's germline CDR1 is MRHNA and CDR2 SNTAGT. Trimming removed 4 bases from V and 7 bases from J, with 8 bases in between.

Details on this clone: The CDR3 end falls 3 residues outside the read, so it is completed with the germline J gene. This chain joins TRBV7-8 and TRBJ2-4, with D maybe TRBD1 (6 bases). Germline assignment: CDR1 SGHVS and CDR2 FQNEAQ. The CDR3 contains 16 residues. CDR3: CASSLAGQASNYGQYF. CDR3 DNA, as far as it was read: TGTGCCAGCAGCTTAGCGGGACAAGCCTCTAACTATGGT.

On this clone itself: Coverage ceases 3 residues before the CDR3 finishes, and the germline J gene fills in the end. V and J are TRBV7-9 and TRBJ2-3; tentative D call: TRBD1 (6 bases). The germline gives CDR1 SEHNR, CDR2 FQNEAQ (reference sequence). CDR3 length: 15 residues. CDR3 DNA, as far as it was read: TGTGCCAGCAGCTTAGCGGGGGACGGGCAGGGGCCG. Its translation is CASSLAGDGQGP. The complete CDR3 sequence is CASSLAGDGQGPQYF. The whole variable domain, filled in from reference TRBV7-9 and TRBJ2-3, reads DTGVSQNPRHKITKRGQNVTFRCDPISEHNRLYWYRQTLGQGPEFLTYFQNEAQLEKSRLLSDRFSAERPKGSFSTLEIQRTEQGDSAMYLCASSLAGDGQGPQYFGPGTRLTVL.

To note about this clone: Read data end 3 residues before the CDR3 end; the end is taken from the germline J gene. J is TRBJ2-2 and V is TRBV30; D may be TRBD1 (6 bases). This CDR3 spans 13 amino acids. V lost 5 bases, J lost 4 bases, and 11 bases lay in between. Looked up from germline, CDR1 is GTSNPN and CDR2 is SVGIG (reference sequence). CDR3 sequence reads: CAWGQSGTGELFF. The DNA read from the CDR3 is TGTGCCTGGGGACAGTCCGGCACCGGGGAG.

The CDR3 protein is CASSPGRGTSGYEQYF. The DNA read from the CDR3 is TGCGCCAGCAGCCCGGGAAGAGGGACTAGCGGTTACGAG. The rearrangement uses TRBV5-1 and TRBJ2-7, with TRBD2 matching 11 bases. From the germline J gene comes the end of the CDR3, since the read stops 3 residues before it. Looked up from germline, CDR1 is SGHRS and CDR2 is YFSETQ. Trimming took 4 bases from V and 4 from J; bases not matched to a gene: 10. This CDR3 spans 16 amino acids.

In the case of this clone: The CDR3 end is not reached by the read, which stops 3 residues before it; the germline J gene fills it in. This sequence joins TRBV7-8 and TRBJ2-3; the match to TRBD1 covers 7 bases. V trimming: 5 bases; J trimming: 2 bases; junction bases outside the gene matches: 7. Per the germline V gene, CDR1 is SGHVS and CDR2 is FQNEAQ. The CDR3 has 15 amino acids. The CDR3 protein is CASSAHRGPTDTQYF. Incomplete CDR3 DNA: TGTGCCAGCAGCGCACACAGGGGACCCACAGATACG.

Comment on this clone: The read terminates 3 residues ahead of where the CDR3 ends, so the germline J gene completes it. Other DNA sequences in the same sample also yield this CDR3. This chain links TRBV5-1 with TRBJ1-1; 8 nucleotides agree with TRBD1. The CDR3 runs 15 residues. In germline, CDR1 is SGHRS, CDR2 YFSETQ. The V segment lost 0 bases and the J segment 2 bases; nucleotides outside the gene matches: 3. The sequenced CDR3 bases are TGCGCCAGCAGCTTGGCCGGACAGGGAAACACTGAA. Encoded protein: CASSLAGQGNTE. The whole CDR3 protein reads CASSLAGQGNTEAFF.

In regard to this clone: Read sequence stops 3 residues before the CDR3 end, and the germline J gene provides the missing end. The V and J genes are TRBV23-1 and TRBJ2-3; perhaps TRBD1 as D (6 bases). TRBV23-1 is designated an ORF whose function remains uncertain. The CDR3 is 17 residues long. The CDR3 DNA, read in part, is TGCGCCAGCAGTCAACCCCGAGGGGGAGCGGCGAGAGAGACG. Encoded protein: CASSQPRGGAARET. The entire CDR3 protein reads CASSQPRGGAARETQYF.

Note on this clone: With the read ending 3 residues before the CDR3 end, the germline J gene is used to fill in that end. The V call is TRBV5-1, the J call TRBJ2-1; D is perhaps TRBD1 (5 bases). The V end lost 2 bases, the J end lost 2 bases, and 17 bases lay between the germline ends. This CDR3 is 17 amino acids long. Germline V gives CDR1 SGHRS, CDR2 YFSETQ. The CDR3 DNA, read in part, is TGCGCCAGCAGCTTTGGGGCGGCAGCAGAAACCTACAATGAG. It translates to CASSFGAAAETYNE. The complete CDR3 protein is CASSFGAAAETYNEQFF.

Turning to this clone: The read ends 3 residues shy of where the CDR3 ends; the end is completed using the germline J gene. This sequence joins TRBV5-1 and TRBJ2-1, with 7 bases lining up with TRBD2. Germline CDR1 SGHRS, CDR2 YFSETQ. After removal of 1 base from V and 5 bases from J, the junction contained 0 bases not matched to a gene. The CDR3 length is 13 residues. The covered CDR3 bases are TGCGCCAGCAGCTTGCGGGGGGACAATGAG. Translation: CASSLRGDNE. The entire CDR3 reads CASSLRGDNEQFF.

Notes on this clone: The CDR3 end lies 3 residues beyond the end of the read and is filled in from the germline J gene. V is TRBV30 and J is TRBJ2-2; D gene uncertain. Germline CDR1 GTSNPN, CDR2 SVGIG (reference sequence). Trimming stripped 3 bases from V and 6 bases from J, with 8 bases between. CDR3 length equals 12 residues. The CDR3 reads CAWRETAGELFF. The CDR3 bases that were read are TGTGCCTGGAGGGAAACAGCCGGGGAG.

The sequenced part of the CDR3 DNA is TGTGCCAGCAGACCCACCGGCGGGTACGAC. This translates into CASRPTGGYD. The whole CDR3 protein reads CASRPTGGYDYTF. The V call is TRBV7-2, the J call TRBJ1-2; D call uncertain. Read coverage stops 3 residues before the CDR3 terminus; the germline J gene supplies the remainder. The CDR3 is 13 residues long. CDR1 is SGHTA, CDR2 FQGNSA, per germline.

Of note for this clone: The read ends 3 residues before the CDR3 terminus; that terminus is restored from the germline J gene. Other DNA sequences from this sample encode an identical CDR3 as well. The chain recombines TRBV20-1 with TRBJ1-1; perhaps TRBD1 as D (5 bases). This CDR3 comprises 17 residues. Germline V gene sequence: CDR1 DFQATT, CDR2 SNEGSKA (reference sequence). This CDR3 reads CSASDARSSGGLETAFF. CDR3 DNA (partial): TGCAGTGCTAGCGATGCTCGGTCTAGCGGGGGTTTGGAGACC.